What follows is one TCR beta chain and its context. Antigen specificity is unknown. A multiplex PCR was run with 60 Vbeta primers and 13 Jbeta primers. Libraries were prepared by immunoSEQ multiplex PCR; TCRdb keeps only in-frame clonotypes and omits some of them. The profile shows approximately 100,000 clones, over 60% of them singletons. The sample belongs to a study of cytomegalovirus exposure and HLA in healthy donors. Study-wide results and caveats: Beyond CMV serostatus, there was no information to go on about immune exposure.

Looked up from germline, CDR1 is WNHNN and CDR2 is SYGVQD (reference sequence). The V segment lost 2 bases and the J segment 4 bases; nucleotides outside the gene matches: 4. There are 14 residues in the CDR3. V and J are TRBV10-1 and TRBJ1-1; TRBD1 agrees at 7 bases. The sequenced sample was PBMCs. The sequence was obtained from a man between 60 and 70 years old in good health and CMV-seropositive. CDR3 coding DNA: TGCGCCAGCAGTGAGACGGGACAGAGCACTGAAGCTTTCTTT. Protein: CASSETGQSTEAFF.